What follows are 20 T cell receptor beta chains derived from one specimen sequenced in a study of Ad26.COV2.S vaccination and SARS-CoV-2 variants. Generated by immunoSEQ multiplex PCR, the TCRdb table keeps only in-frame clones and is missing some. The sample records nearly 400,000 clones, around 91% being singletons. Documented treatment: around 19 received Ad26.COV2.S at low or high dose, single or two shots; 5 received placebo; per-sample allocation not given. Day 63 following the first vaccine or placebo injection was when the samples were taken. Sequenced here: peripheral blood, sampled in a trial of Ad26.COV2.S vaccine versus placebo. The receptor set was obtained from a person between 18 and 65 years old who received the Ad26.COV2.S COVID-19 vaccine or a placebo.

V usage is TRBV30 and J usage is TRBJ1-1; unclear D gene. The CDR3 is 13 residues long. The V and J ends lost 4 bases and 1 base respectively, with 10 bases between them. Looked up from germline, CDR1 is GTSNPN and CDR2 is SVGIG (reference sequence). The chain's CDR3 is CAWNPIANTEAFF. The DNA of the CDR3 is TGTGCCTGGAATCCCATAGCGAACACTGAAGCTTTCTTT.

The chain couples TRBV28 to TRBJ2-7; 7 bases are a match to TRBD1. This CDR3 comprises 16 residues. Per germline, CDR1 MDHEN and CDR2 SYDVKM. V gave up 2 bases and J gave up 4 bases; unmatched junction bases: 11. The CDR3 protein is CASSLPRGFKRYEQYF. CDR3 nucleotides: TGTGCCAGCAGTTTACCCAGGGGGTTTAAGAGGTACGAGCAGTACTTC. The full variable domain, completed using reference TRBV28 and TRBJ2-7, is DVKVTQSSRYLVKRTGEKVFLECVQDMDHENMFWYRQDPGLGLRLIYFSYDVKMKEKGDIPEGYSVSREKKERFSLILESASTNQTSMYLCASSLPRGFKRYEQYFGPGTRLTVT.

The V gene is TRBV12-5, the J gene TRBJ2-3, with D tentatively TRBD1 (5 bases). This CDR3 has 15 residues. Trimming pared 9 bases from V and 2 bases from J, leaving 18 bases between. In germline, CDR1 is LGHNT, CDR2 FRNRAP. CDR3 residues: CARTSGWGPTDTQYF. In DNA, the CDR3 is TGTGCTAGGACCAGTGGTTGGGGCCCCACAGATACGCAGTATTTT.

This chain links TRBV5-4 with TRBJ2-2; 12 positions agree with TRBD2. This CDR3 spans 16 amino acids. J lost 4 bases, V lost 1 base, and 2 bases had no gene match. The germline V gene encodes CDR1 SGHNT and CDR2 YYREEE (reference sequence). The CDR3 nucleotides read TGTGCCAGCAGCTTGTCTAGCGGGAGGGCCACCGGGGAGCTGTTTTTT. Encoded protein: CASSLSSGRATGELFF.

CDR3 loop: CASSPGTGVTQYF. CDR3 DNA sequence: TGTGCCAGCAGTCCCGGGACAGGGGTTACGCAGTATTTT. The J gene is TRBJ2-3, the V gene TRBV6-4; TRBD1 aligns across 10 bases. In germline, CDR1 is MRHNA, CDR2 SNTAGT. V dropped 5 bases and J dropped 8; count of bases not matched to a gene: 4. The CDR3 totals 13 residues.

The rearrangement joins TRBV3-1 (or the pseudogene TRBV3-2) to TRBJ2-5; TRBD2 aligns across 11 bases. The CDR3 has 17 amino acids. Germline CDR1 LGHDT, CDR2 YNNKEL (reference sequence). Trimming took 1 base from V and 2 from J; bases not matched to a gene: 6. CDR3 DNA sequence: TGTGCCAGCAGCCAAGGGCTAGCGGGAGGTCCACAAGAGACCCAGTACTTC. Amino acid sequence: CASSQGLAGGPQETQYF.

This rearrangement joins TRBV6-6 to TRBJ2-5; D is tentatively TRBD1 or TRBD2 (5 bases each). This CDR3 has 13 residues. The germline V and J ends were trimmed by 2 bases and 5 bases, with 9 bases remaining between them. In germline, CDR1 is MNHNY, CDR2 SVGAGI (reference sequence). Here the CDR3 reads CASSYGTAETQYF. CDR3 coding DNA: TGTGCCAGCAGTTACGGGACGGCGGAGACCCAGTACTTC.

The CDR3 sequence: CASSQTGESGGRGDTQYF. The CDR3 bases are TGTGCCAGCAGCCAAACCGGGGAGTCGGGAGGGAGAGGAGATACGCAGTATTTT. The chain uses TRBV28 and TRBJ2-3, with 8 bases that match TRBD2. This CDR3 is 18 amino acids long. Germline V gene lookup returns CDR1 MDHEN and CDR2 SYDVKM. V was clipped by 6 bases and J by 5 bases; unmatched bases: 19.

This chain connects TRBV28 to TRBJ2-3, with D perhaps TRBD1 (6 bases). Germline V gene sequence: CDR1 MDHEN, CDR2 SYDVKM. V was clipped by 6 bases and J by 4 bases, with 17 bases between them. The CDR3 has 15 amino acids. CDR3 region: CASSAPKTGPDTQYF. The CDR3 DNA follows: TGTGCCAGCAGCGCCCCAAAAACAGGGCCAGATACGCAGTATTTT.

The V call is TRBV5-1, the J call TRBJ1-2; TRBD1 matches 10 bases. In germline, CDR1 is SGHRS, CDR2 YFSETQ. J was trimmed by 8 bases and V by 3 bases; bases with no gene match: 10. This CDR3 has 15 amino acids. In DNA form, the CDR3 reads TGCGCCAGCAGCTGGAGCGGGACAGGGGAGGGCGGCTACACCTTC. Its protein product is CASSWSGTGEGGYTF.

CDR3 sequence: CASSPRGIAYNEQFF. CDR3 sequence (DNA): TGTGCCAGCTCACCACGAGGGATCGCCTACAATGAGCAGTTCTTC. V and J are TRBV18 and TRBJ2-1, with D possibly being TRBD2 (5 bases). Trimming left V 1 base short and J 2 bases short, with 9 bases between. The length of the CDR3 is 15 residues. Germline CDR1 is KGHSH and CDR2 is LQKENI.

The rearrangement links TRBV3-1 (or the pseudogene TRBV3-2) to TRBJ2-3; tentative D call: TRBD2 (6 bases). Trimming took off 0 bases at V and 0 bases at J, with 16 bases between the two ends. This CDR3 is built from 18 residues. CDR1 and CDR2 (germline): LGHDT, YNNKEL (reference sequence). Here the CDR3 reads CASSQDEGLGGSTDTQYF. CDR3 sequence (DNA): TGTGCCAGCAGCCAAGATGAGGGACTGGGGGGTAGCACAGATACGCAGTATTTT.

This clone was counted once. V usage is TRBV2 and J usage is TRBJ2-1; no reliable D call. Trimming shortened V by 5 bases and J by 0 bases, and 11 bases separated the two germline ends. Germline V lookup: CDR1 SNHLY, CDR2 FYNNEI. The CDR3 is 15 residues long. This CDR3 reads CASSRTGSSYNEQFF. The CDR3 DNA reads TGTGCCAGCAGTCGGACGGGTAGCTCCTACAATGAGCAGTTCTTC.

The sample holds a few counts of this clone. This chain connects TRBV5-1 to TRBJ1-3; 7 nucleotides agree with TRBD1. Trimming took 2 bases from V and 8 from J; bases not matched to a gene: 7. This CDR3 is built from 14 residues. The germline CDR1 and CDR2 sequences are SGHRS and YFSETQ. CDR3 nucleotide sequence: TGCGCCAGCAGCTTCGACAGGGCGATGGACACCATATATTTT. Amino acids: CASSFDRAMDTIYF.

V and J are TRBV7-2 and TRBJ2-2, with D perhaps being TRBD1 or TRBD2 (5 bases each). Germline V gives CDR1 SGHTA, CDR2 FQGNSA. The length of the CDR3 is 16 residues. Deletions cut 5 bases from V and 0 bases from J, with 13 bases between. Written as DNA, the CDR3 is TGTGCCAGCAGCACCGGGACCATCGCGAACACCGGGGAGCTGTTTTTT. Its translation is CASSTGTIANTGELFF.

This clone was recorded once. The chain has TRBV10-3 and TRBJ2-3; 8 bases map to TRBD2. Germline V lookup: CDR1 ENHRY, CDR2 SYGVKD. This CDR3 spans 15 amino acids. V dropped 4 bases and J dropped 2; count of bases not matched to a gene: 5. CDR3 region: CAISALAEVTDTQYF. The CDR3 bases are TGTGCCATCAGTGCACTAGCGGAGGTCACAGATACGCAGTATTTT.

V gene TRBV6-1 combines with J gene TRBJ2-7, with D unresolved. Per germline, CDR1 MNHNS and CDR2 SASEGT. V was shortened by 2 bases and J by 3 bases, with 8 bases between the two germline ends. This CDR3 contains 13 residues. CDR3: CASSEQSSYEQYF. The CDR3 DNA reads TGTGCCAGCAGTGAACAGTCAAGCTACGAGCAGTACTTC.

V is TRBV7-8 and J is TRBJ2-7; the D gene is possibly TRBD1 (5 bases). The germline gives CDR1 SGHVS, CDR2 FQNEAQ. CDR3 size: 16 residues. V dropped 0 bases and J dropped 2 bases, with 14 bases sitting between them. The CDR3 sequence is CASSLAGQGSTYEQYF. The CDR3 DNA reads TGTGCCAGCAGCTTAGCGGGCCAGGGTAGCACCTACGAGCAGTACTTC.

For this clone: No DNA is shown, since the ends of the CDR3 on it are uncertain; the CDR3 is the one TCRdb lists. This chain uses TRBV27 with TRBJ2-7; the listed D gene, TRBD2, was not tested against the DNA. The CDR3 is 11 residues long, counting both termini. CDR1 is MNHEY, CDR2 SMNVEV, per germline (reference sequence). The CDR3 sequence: CASLRFGEQYF.

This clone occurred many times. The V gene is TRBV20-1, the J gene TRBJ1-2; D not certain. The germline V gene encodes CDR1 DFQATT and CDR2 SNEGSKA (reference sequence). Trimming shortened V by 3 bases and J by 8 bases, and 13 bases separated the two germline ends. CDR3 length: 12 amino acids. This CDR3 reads CSASEGFEGYTF. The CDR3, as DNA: TGCAGTGCTAGTGAGGGTTTTGAAGGCTACACCTTC.